Listed below are T cell receptor beta chains from one sample, sequenced in a study of cytotoxic CD8 clonotypes in ibrutinib-treated CLL. Profiling relied on immunoSEQ multiplex PCR, and the TCRdb table lists in-frame clones only, not all of them. The sample holds some 130,000 clones; 70% to 80% are singletons and the top ten take roughly 4.7%. Material: PBMCs, obtained after 24 months of ibrutinib treatment. Receptors originate from a human donor with chronic lymphocytic leukemia. Each CDR3 is given with its conserved first and last residue. The order of the fields is clone size, J gene, V gene, CDR3 length, D gene, CDR3 protein, CDR3 DNA. The D gene is left open where the match is weak. A clone size is listed for some rows: how often the clone was seen (once, few, many), or a class if it is expanded.

size: NA; J: TRBJ1-4; V: TRBV6-6; length: 14; D: NA; CDR3: CASSSHATNEKLFF; DNA: TGTGCCAGCAGTTCACACGCAACTAATGAAAAACTGTTTTTT
size: NA; J: TRBJ1-4; V: TRBV4-3; length: 13; D: NA; CDR3: CASSQRGDEKLFF; DNA: TGCGCCAGCAGCCAACGGGGGGACGAAAAACTGTTTTTT
size: NA; J: TRBJ1-4; V: TRBV10-3; length: 16; D: NA; CDR3: CAISAATESTNEKLFF; DNA: TGTGCCATCAGTGCGGCGACGGAATCAACTAATGAAAAACTGTTTTTT
size: NA; J: TRBJ2-5; V: TRBV5-1; length: 14; D: NA; CDR3: CASSLVGEGETQYF; DNA: TGCGCCAGCAGCTTGGTCGGCGAGGGAGAGACCCAGTACTTC
size: NA; J: TRBJ1-5; V: TRBV6-5; length: 13; D: NA; CDR3: CASRRGRDQPQHF; DNA: TGTGCCAGCAGACGCGGACGGGATCAGCCCCAGCATTTT
size: NA; J: TRBJ2-3; V: TRBV7-9; length: 13; D: NA; CDR3: CASSPRGPDTQYF; DNA: TGTGCCAGCAGCCCGAGGGGCCCAGATACGCAGTATTTT
size: NA; J: TRBJ1-2; V: TRBV2; length: 13; D: NA; CDR3: CASSEEENYGYTF; DNA: TGTGCCAGCAGTGAAGAGGAGAACTATGGCTACACCTTC
size: few; J: TRBJ1-2; V: TRBV5-1; length: 15; D: TRBD1; CDR3: CASTAGQGPLGGYTF; DNA: TGCGCCAGCACTGCCGGACAGGGCCCTTTAGGTGGCTACACCTTC
size: few; J: TRBJ1-1; V: TRBV19; length: 16; D: TRBD1; CDR3: CASSGGQGIINTEAFF; DNA: TGTGCCAGTAGTGGTGGACAGGGGATAATTAACACTGAAGCTTTCTTT
size: NA; J: TRBJ2-7; V: TRBV27; length: 17; D: TRBD2; CDR3: CASRGSGRPTGTYEQYF; DNA: TGTGCCAGCAGGGGTAGCGGGAGGCCGACGGGGACCTACGAGCAGTACTTC
size: NA; J: TRBJ2-3; V: TRBV5-8; length: 15; D: NA; CDR3: CASSGRTTHVDTQYF; DNA: TGTGCCAGCAGCGGAAGGACGACGCACGTTGATACGCAGTATTTT
size: NA; J: TRBJ2-5; V: TRBV28; length: 14; D: NA; CDR3: CASSPPTGVETQYF; DNA: TGTGCCAGCAGCCCTCCCACGGGGGTTGAGACCCAGTACTTC
size: NA; J: TRBJ2-7; V: TRBV7-3; length: 14; D: TRBD2; CDR3: CASSPAGNSYEQYF; DNA: TGTGCCAGCAGCCCAGCGGGGAACTCCTACGAGCAGTACTTC
size: NA; J: TRBJ2-7; V: TRBV6-6; length: 16; D: TRBD1; CDR3: CASSPSGQGSGYEQYF; DNA: TGTGCCAGCAGTCCCTCGGGACAGGGGTCAGGCTACGAGCAGTACTTC
size: NA; J: TRBJ2-5; V: TRBV11-2; length: 15; D: TRBD1; CDR3: CASSRWTGGEETQYF; DNA: TGTGCCAGCAGCCGCTGGACAGGGGGCGAGGAGACCCAGTACTTC
size: NA; J: TRBJ2-1; V: TRBV15; length: 14; D: NA; CDR3: CATSRVQTYNEQFF; DNA: TGTGCCACCAGCAGAGTCCAAACCTACAATGAGCAGTTCTTC
size: NA; J: TRBJ1-1; V: TRBV18; length: 14; D: NA; CDR3: CASSPFRVGHEAFF; DNA: TGTGCCAGCTCACCATTTAGGGTTGGGCATGAAGCTTTCTTT
size: NA; J: TRBJ1-3; V: TRBV18; length: 17; D: TRBD1; CDR3: CASSPNRDRGVGNTIYF; DNA: TGTGCCAGCTCACCGAACCGGGACAGGGGCGTTGGAAACACCATATATTTT
size: few; J: TRBJ1-5; V: TRBV10-1; length: 14; D: NA; CDR3: CATTRVEGNQPQHF; DNA: TGCGCCACCACCAGGGTAGAGGGCAATCAGCCCCAGCATTTT
size: NA; J: TRBJ1-4; V: TRBV28; length: 12; D: TRBD1; CDR3: CASTTGGSKLFF; DNA: TGTGCCAGCACCACAGGGGGGTCCAAACTGTTTTTT
size: NA; J: TRBJ2-7; V: TRBV7-9; length: 16; D: TRBD1; CDR3: CASSVLDRGLTYEQYF; DNA: TGTGCCAGCAGCGTGTTAGACAGGGGGCTAACCTACGAGCAGTACTTC
size: NA; J: TRBJ1-2; V: TRBV28; length: 16; D: NA; CDR3: CASSPDLSGGARGYTF; DNA: TGTGCCAGCAGTCCAGACCTCAGTGGGGGCGCCAGGGGCTACACCTTC
size: NA; J: TRBJ2-3; V: TRBV25-1; length: 15; D: NA; CDR3: CASSELGGPTDTQYF; DNA: TGTGCCAGCAGTGAATTGGGCGGGCCCACAGATACGCAGTATTTT